This T cell receptor beta chain was obtained from a study of blood T cell repertoires in COVID-19. At the level of the study: In each case, the material was cDNA or gDNA derived from T cells, B-cell-depleted T cells, or PBMCs.

Participant age was roughly 18 to 89 years, and participants resided in 25 or so US areas. Participant-given clinical history determined each cohort assignment. In the source study's methods: Estimation of nucleated cell counts was performed using reference gene primer amplification. The assay was immunoSEQ multiplex PCR, and TCRdb's table has in-frame clones only and misses some. From that table come the V and J calls and clone size; the DNA was used to work out D and trimming. The sample lists 250,000 to 350,000 clones, about nine tenths occurring once. The clonotype originates from a woman in her twenties or thirties who had recovered from COVID-19. Sequenced: PBMCs or T cells enriched from blood (not recorded which).

CDR3: CAISGDGSKYEQYF. In DNA, the CDR3 is TGTGCCATCAGTGGAGACGGGAGTAAGTACGAGCAGTACTTC. The chain is built from TRBV10-3 and TRBJ2-7; D possibly corresponds to TRBD2 (6 bases). Germline assignment: CDR1 ENHRY and CDR2 SYGVKD. The CDR3 runs to 14 residues. Trimming shortened V by 4 bases and J by 4 bases, and 14 bases separated the two germline ends.